Following are 3 T cell receptor beta chains from one sample sequenced in a study of blood T cells in healthy people across ages. A sample-barcoded 5' primer and a J-beta primer mix were used in a second PCR of roughly 7 to 11 cycles. One entry per CDR3 protein, called by TCRdb with MiXCR from the 5' RACE reads. The sample records some 700,000 distinct CDR3 sequences, about 24% being singletons. The sample taken for sequencing was blood. The receptors derive from a man aged 70-80 years in good health.

Only a few counts were recorded for this clonotype. The chain's CDR3 is CASSAGRSWNNEQFF. The DNA for the CDR3 is TGCGCCAGCAGCGCAGGTCGTTCGTGGAACAATGAGCAGTTCTTC. V is TRBV5-1 and J is TRBJ2-1, with D unresolved. The germline V and J ends were trimmed by 4 bases and 5 bases, with 16 bases remaining between them. Germline lookup yields CDR1 SGHRS and CDR2 YFSETQ. The CDR3 is 15 residues long. Full variable domain (outside the CDR3, taken from reference TRBV5-1 and TRBJ2-1): KAGVTQTPRYLIKTRGQQVTLSCSPISGHRSVSWYQQTPGQGLQFLFEYFSETQRNKGNFPGRFSGRQFSNSRSEMNVSTLELGDSALYLCASSAGRSWNNEQFFGPGTRLTVL.

About this clonotype itself: A read error may account for a junction end that differs from germline. V usage is TRBV5-1 and J usage is TRBJ2-5; TRBD1 matches 7 bases. The CDR3 is 14 residues long. CDR1 SGHRS and CDR2 YFSETQ come from the germline V gene. The CDR3 spells CAGSLTGTQETQYF. CDR3 nucleotides: TGCGCCGGCAGCTTGACAGGGACCCAAGAGACCCAGTACTTC.

The V gene is TRBV9, the J gene TRBJ2-2; tentative D call: TRBD1 (5 bases). This CDR3 is 15 amino acids long. V was clipped by 0 bases and J by 1 base, with 7 bases between them. From germline, CDR1 is SGDLS and CDR2 YYNGEE. CDR3 bases: TGTGCCAGCAGCGTAGGGACACTGAACACCGGGGAGCTGTTTTTT. It codes for CASSVGTLNTGELFF. Combining the CDR3 with reference TRBV9 and TRBJ2-2 gives the whole variable domain DSGVTQTPKHLITATGQRVTLRCSPRSGDLSVYWYQQSLDQGLQFLIQYYNGEERAKGNILERFSAQQFPDLHSELNLSSLELGDSALYFCASSVGTLNTGELFFGEGSRLTVL.